The 15 T cell receptor beta chains given below trace back to one sample, sequenced in a study of beta chain features in type 1 diabetes (dated by TCRdb to the late 2010s). The receptor library was made with the immunoSEQ multiplex PCR assay. All of the isolated RNA was reverse transcribed with the High Capacity cDNA Reverse Transcription Kit, so expressed TCRB transcripts were sequenced. The source is immuneACCESS, and TCRdb retained only in-frame sequences with V and J called. Part of the clones is not carried over; for the studies checked, unresolved V genes explain less than half of this, and the remainder is unexplained. The sample table records hundreds of thousands of clones; over 11% of these occur just once. The ten most abundant clones make up 0.04% of the sample. The antigens these receptors bind are not known. The paper as a whole reports these results and caveats: In all four CD4+ subsets, TCRB CDR3 length was moderately but significantly shorter in type 1 diabetes patients.

Sequencing was performed on naive CD4+ T cells from blood. In light of the paper, this sample's cell subset or site label describes: true naive CD4+ T cells. The receptors stem from a man aged 18 to 29 with type 1 diabetes.

This clone has a handful of counts. The genes are TRBV30 and TRBJ1-2; a weak D match, TRBD1 (5 bases). Per germline, CDR1 GTSNPN and CDR2 SVGIG (reference sequence). This CDR3 region has 16 residues. V was shortened by 0 bases and J by 6 bases, with 20 bases between the two germline ends. CDR3 protein: CAWSVGAGRISNGYTF. DNA of the CDR3: TGTGCCTGGAGTGTTGGGGCAGGGAGGATTAGCAATGGCTACACCTTC.

The chain combines TRBV20-1 with TRBJ2-5; no firm D call. Germline V gene lookup returns CDR1 DFQATT and CDR2 SNEGSKA (reference sequence). V lost 3 bases and J 4 bases, leaving 6 bases between the germline ends. This CDR3 contains 11 residues. Here the CDR3 DNA reads TGCAGTGCTAGTAGCTTAGAGACCCAGTACTTC. It specifies CSASSLETQYF.

The chain combines TRBV28 with TRBJ2-5; D is undetermined. Germline assignment: CDR1 MDHEN and CDR2 SYDVKM. V lost 5 bases and J 5 bases, leaving 18 bases between the germline ends. The CDR3 spans 15 residues. The CDR3 bases are TGTGCCAGCAGTCTAGGGAAGTTAGGTTGGGAGACCCAGTACTTC. It encodes CASSLGKLGWETQYF.

In nucleotides, the CDR3 is TGTGCCGGGCACAGGGGCACTGAAGCTTTCTTT. This translates into CAGHRGTEAFF. The chain carries TRBV5-4 and TRBJ1-1; TRBD1 aligns across 7 bases. This CDR3 comprises 11 residues. Germline V lookup: CDR1 SGHNT, CDR2 YYREEE (reference sequence). V lost 10 bases to trimming and J lost 4 bases; unmatched junction nucleotides: 4.

For the CDR3, the DNA is TGTGCCAGCAGCACCTACTACGAGCAGTACTTC. Translation: CASSTYYEQYF. This chain uses TRBV7-2 with TRBJ2-7; D is ambiguous. The CDR3 runs to 11 residues. Trimming removed 5 bases at V and 3 bases at J, with 5 bases between. Germline CDR1 is SGHTA and CDR2 is FQGNSA.

This clone was seen more than once but under ten times. V and J are TRBV11-2 and TRBJ2-1; D is uncertain. The V end lost 2 bases, the J end lost 7 bases, and 12 bases lay between the germline ends. This CDR3 spans 14 amino acids. Germline V lookup: CDR1 SGHAT, CDR2 FQNNGV. The CDR3 region has the DNA TGTGCCAGCAGCTTAATGTTTGTAAGGAATGAGCAGTTCTTC. It encodes CASSLMFVRNEQFF.

This clone was seen a handful of times. V and J are TRBV11-2 and TRBJ1-2; no clear D. V was pared by 4 bases and J by 6 bases, with 18 bases between. Germline-derived CDR1 and CDR2 are SGHAT and FQNNGV. The CDR3 loop spans 15 amino acids. The chain's CDR3 is CASSSLRGTKDGYTF. CDR3 bases: TGTGCCAGCAGCTCCTTGCGGGGTACGAAGGATGGCTACACCTTC. The complete variable domain, with remaining parts taken from reference TRBV11-2 and TRBJ1-2, reads EAGVAQSPRYKIIEKRQSVAFWCNPISGHATLYWYQQILGQGPKLLIQFQNNGVVDDSQLPKDRFSAERLKGVDSTLKIQPAKLEDSAVYLCASSSLRGTKDGYTFGSGTRLTVV.

This clone was picked up a small number of times. The V and J genes are TRBV5-4 and TRBJ2-4; 8 nucleotides agree with TRBD2. Germline V CDR1 and CDR2: SGHNT, YYREEE (reference sequence). The CDR3 runs to 14 residues. V trimming: 2 bases; J trimming: 5 bases; junction bases outside the gene matches: 3. Written as DNA, the CDR3 is TGTGCCAGCAGCTTTAAGCGGGAGCAAAACATTCAGTACTTC. Its translation: CASSFKREQNIQYF. The full variable domain, with the rest looked up from reference TRBV5-4 and TRBJ2-4, is ETGVTQSPTHLIKTRGQQVTLRCSSQSGHNTVSWYQQALGQGPQFIFQYYREEENGRGNFPPRFSGLQFPNYSSELNVNALELDDSALYLCASSFKREQNIQYFGAGTRLSVL.

This clone has a handful of counts. Other DNA sequences in the sample encode the same CDR3. The V call is TRBV18, the J call TRBJ2-1; D gene unclear. Between the trimmed V and J ends, which lost 3 bases and 5 bases, there was a span of 8 bases. Germline V gene lookup returns CDR1 KGHSH and CDR2 LQKENI. This CDR3 is 13 amino acids long. CDR3 loop: CASSPGENNEQFF. The DNA for the CDR3 is TGTGCCAGCTCACCCGGAGAGAACAATGAGCAGTTCTTC.

This clone was found a few times. V usage is TRBV6-4 and J usage is TRBJ2-7, with a possible D match to TRBD1 (6 bases). The CDR3 spans 15 residues. Germline assignment: CDR1 MRHNA and CDR2 SNTAGT. The V end lost 3 bases, the J end lost 1 base, and 13 bases lay between the germline ends. The CDR3 DNA is TGTGCCAGCAGTGAGGAACAGGGCGCTTCCTACGAGCAGTACTTC. Its protein is CASSEEQGASYEQYF.

This clone was seen a few times. The chain combines TRBV28 with TRBJ2-4; 7 bases agree with TRBD2. Per germline, CDR1 MDHEN and CDR2 SYDVKM. The CDR3 contains 16 residues. Trimming at V came to 6 bases and at J to 1 base, leaving 9 bases not matched to a gene. The CDR3 DNA is TGTGCCAGCAGCCCTCAGCTGGGGGGGGCCAAAAACATTCAGTACTTC. Its protein product is CASSPQLGGAKNIQYF.

This clone was picked up a small number of times. V gene TRBV19 combines with J gene TRBJ1-1; D is unclear. The germline V gene has CDR1 LNHDA and CDR2 SQIVND (reference sequence). The CDR3 covers 13 residues. The V and J ends lost 8 bases and 7 bases respectively, with 17 bases between them. The DNA for the CDR3 is TGTGCCAGTTCCCACGGAAGGTCGAATGAAGCTTTCTTT. Encoded protein: CASSHGRSNEAFF.

This chain joins TRBV15 and TRBJ2-1; 11 nucleotides line up with TRBD2. CDR1 LNHNV and CDR2 YYDKDF come from the germline V gene (reference sequence). V lost 1 base and J lost 1; bases outside the gene matches: 3. The CDR3 loop spans 17 amino acids. The CDR3 coding sequence is TGTGCCACCAGCAGAGGTCTAGCGGGAGGATCCTACAATGAGCAGTTCTTC. Encoded protein: CATSRGLAGGSYNEQFF.

This clone occurred a few times. The chain is built from TRBV4-2 and TRBJ1-5; 7 nucleotides match TRBD1. In germline, CDR1 is LGHNA, CDR2 YNFKEQ. Trimming took 0 bases from V and 6 from J; bases not matched to a gene: 11. The CDR3 extends over 17 amino acids. In nucleotides, the CDR3 is TGTGCCAGCAGCCAAGATCTCGGGACAGAAAGGGGTCAGCCCCAGCATTTT. Protein product: CASSQDLGTERGQPQHF.

This clone was observed a handful of times. V gene TRBV4-2 combines with J gene TRBJ2-7; 8 bases line up with TRBD2. The germline gives CDR1 LGHNA, CDR2 YNFKEQ. Trimming took 4 bases from V and 7 from J; bases not matched to a gene: 15. The CDR3 is made up of 16 amino acids. For the CDR3, the DNA is TGTGCCAGCAGCCTTACCTACCCAGCGGGAGTAAGTGAGCAGTACTTC. This translates into CASSLTYPAGVSEQYF.